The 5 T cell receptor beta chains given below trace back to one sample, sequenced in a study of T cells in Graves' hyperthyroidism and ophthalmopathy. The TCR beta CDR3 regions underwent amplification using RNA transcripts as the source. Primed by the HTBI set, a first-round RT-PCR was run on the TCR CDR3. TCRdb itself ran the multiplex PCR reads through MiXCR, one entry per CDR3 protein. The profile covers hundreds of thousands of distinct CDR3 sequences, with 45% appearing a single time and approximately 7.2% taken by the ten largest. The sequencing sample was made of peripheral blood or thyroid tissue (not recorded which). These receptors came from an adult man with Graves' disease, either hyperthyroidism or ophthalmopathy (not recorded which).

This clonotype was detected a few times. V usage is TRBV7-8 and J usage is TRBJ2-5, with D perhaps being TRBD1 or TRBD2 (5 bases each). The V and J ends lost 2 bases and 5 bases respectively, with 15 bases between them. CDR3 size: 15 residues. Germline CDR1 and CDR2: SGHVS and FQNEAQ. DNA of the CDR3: TGTGCCAGCAGCTTATTTTCGGGGCTTATGGAGACCCAGTACTTC. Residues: CASSLFSGLMETQYF.

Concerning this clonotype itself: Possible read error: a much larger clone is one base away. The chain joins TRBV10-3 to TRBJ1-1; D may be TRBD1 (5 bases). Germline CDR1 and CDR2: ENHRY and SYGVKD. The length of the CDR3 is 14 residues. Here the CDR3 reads CASSYDSMNTEAFF. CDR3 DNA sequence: TGTGCCAGCAGTTACGACAGCATGAACACTGAAGCTTTCTTT.

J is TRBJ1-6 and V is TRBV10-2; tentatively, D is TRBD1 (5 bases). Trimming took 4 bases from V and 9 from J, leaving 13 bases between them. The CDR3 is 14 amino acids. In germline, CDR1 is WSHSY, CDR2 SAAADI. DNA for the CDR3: TGCGCCAGCAGTGTAGGGGTTGGTACTTCACCCCTCCACTTT. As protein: CASSVGVGTSPLHF.

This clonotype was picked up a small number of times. The CDR3 DNA reads TGCGCCAGCAGCTTGGTCGCCGAGTACTATGGCTACACCTTC. Translating it yields CASSLVAEYYGYTF. The rearrangement links TRBV5-1 to TRBJ1-2, with no clear D. The CDR3 is 14 amino acids. Germline values: CDR1 SGHRS, CDR2 YFSETQ. Trimming took off 0 bases at V and 3 bases at J, with 9 bases between the two ends.

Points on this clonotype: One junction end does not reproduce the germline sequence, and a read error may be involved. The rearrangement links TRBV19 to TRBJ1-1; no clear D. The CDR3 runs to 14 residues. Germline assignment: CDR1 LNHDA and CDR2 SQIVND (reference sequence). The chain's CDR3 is CASSIETENTEVFF. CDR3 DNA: TGTGCCAGTAGTATCGAGACGGAGAACACTGAAGTTTTCTTT.